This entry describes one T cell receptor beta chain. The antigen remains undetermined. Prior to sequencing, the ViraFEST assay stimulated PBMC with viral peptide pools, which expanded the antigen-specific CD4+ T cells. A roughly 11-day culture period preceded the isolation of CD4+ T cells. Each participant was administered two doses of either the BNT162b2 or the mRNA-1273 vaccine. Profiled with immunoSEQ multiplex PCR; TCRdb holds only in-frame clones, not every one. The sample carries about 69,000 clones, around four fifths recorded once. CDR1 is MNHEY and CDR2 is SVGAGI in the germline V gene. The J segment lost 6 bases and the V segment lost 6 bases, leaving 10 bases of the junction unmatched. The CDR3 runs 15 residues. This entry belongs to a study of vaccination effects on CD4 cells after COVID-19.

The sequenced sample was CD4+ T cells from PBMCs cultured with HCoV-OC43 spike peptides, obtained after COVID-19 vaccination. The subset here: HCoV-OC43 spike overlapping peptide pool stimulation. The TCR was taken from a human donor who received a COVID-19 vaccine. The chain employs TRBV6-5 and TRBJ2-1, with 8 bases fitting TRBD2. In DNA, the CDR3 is TGTGCCAGCAGGACTCCGGGACTAGTATCCAATGAGCAGTTCTTC. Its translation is CASRTPGLVSNEQFF.